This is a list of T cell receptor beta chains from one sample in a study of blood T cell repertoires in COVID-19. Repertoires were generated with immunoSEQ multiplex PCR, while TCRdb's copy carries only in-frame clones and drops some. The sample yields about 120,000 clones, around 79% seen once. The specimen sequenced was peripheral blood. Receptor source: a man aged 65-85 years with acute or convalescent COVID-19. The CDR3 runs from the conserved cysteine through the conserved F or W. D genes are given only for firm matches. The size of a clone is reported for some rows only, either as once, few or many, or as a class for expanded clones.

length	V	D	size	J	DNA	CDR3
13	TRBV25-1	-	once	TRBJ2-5	TGTGCCAGCCGCATAGTAGGGGTAGAGACCCAGTACTTC	CASRIVGVETQYF
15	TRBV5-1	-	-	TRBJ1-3	TGCGCCAGCAGCTTGGAGGGGACATGGAGAAACACCATATATTTT	CASSLEGTWRNTIYF
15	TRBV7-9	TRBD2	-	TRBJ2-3	TGTGCCAGCAGCTTAGGGGGGACTAGCGTGGATACGCAGTATTTT	CASSLGGTSVDTQYF
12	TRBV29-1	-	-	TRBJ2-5	TGCAGCGCCCTACCGGTCCAAGAGACCCAGTACTTC	CSALPVQETQYF
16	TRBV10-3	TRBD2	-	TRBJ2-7	TGTGCCATCAGTGAGGTGACTAGCGGCACGAGCTACGAGCAGTACTTC	CAISEVTSGTSYEQYF
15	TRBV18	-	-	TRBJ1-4	TGTGCCAGCTCACCACGGACAGAAACAAATGAAAAACTGTTTTTT	CASSPRTETNEKLFF
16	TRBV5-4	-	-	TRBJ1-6	TGTGCCAGCAGCTTGGGGGCGAGCTCCTATAATTCACCCCTCCACTTT	CASSLGASSYNSPLHF
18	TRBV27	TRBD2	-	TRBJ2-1	TGTGCCAGCAGTTTAAGGGTTAGCGGGGAACACTCCTACAATGAGCAGTTCTTC	CASSLRVSGEHSYNEQFF
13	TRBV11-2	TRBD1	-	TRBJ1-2	TGTGCCAGCAGCATTGACAGGGGGAATGGCTACACCTTC	CASSIDRGNGYTF
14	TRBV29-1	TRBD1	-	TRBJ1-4	TGCAGCGTTGATAACACGGGGACAGGGGAAAAACTGTTTTTT	CSVDNTGTGEKLFF
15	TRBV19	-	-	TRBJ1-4	TGTGCCAGTAGTATAGCGGGGGTGACTAATGAAAAACTGTTTTTT	CASSIAGVTNEKLFF
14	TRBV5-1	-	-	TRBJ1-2	TGCGCCAGCAGCAGGGGTATACTGGGCTATGGCTACACCTTC	CASSRGILGYGYTF
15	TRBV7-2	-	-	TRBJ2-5	TGTGCCAGCAGCTTAGTTGGACAAAACCAAGAGACCCAGTACTTC	CASSLVGQNQETQYF
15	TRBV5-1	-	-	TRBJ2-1	TGCGCCAGCAGCCACCTCGGGGGAACCTACAATGAGCAGTTCTTC	CASSHLGGTYNEQFF
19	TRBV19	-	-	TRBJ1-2	TGTGCCAGTAGCCCAGTAACCGGCAGGGGAAGGGGTTTCAACTATGGCTACACCTTC	CASSPVTGRGRGFNYGYTF
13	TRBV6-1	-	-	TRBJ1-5	TGTGCCAGCAGTGAGTTAGCGTACCAGCCCCAGCATTTT	CASSELAYQPQHF
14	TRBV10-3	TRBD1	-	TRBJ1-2	TGTGCCATCAGTGGGGGACAGACTAACTATGGCTACACCTTC	CAISGGQTNYGYTF
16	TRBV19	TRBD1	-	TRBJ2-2	TGTGCCAGTAGTCTGACCGGGACAGGAGGTCCCGGGGAGCTGTTTTTT	CASSLTGTGGPGELFF
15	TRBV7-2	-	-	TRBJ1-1	TGTGCCAGCAGCCTCCGCCGGGGGGGTGACACTGAAGCTTTCTTT	CASSLRRGGDTEAFF
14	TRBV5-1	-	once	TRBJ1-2	TGCGCCAGCAGCTTGGCTCAGGGAAGGGGTGGCTACACCTTC	CASSLAQGRGGYTF
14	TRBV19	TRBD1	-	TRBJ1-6	TGTGCCAGTAGCAACAACAGGGGGAATTCACCCCTCCACTTT	CASSNNRGNSPLHF
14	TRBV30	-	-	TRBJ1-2	TGTGCCTGGAGTGCCTCGCAGGGCGGCTATGGCTACACCTTC	CAWSASQGGYGYTF
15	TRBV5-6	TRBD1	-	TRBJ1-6	TGTGCCAGCAGCACAAACAGGGGAAGGAATTCACCCCTCCACTTT	CASSTNRGRNSPLHF
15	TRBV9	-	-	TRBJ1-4	TGTGCCAGCAGCGTAGGACTGACCTTTAATGAAAAACTGTTTTTT	CASSVGLTFNEKLFF
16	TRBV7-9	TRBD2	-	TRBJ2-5	TGTGCCAGCAGCTGGGGCAAGCGGGGGGCCCAAGAGACCCAGTACTTC	CASSWGKRGAQETQYF
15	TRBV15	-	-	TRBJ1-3	TGTGCCACCAGAGGGGACTTAAGCTCTGGAAACACCATATATTTT	CATRGDLSSGNTIYF
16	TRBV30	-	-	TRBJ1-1	TGTGCCTGGAGTGGACCCCAACTCCGGGGGGACACTGAAGCTTTCTTT	CAWSGPQLRGDTEAFF
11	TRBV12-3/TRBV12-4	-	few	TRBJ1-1	TGTGCCAGCAGTTTGGGCCCTGAAGCTTTCTTT	CASSLGPEAFF
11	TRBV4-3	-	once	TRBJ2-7	TGCGCCAGCAGCCACCTTGGAGCGCAGTACTTC	CASSHLGAQYF
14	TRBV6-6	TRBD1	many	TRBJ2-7	TGTGCCAGCAATGACAGGGGCCTAGCCTACGAGCAGTACTTC	CASNDRGLAYEQYF
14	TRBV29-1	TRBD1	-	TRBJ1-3	TGCAGCGTGAGGGACAGCCAATCTGGAAACACCATATATTTT	CSVRDSQSGNTIYF
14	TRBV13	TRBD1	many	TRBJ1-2	TGTGCCAGCAGCTTAGAGCGGACAGGGTCTGGCTACACCTTC	CASSLERTGSGYTF
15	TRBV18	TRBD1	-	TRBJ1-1	TGTGCCAGCTCTTCCCGACAGGGAGAGAACACTGAGGCTTTCTTT	CASSSRQGENTEAFF
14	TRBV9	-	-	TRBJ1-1	TGTGCCAGCAGCGTCAGATCCTTGAACACTGAAGCTTTCTTT	CASSVRSLNTEAFF
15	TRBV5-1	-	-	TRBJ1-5	TGCGCCAGCAGACTGGGGCAGTACGGCAATCAGCCCCAGCATTTT	CASRLGQYGNQPQHF
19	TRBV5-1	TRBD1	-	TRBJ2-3	TGCGCCAGCGCAGATTCCCGGGACAGGAGTGGTCGGGGCACAGATACGCAGTATTTT	CASADSRDRSGRGTDTQYF
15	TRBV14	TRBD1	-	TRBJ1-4	TGTGCCAGCAGCCGCACAGGGGGCGCGGGTGAAAAACTGTTTTTT	CASSRTGGAGEKLFF
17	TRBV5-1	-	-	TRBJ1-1	TGCGCCAGCAGCTTGGGCCCGACACGGTTAATGAACACTGAAGCTTTCTTT	CASSLGPTRLMNTEAFF
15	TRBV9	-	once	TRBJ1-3	TGTGCCAGCAGCGCCCTACAGGGCTCTGGAAACACCATATATTTT	CASSALQGSGNTIYF
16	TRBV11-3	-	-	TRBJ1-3	TGTGCCAGCAGCTTAACGGGCAGGGCGATAGAAAACACCATATATTTT	CASSLTGRAIENTIYF
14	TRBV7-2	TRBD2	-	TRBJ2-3	TGTGCCAGCACCCCGGGACTAGCCTCAGATACGCAGTATTTT	CASTPGLASDTQYF
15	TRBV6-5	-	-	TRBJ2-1	TGTGCCAGCAGTAACTCCGGGACTCCTGGAAATGAGCAGTTCTTC	CASSNSGTPGNEQFF
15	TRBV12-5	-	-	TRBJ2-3	TGTGCTAGTGGCTTAGCGGTATCTAGCACAGATACGCAGTATTTT	CASGLAVSSTDTQYF
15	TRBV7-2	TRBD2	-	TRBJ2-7	TGTGCCAGCAGCTTAGAGCGGGGGAGAATTTACGAGCAGTACTTC	CASSLERGRIYEQYF
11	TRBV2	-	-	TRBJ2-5	TGTGCGAGCACACTTCAAGAGACCCAGTACTTC	CASTLQETQYF
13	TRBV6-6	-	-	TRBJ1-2	TGTGCCAGCAGCTCAGACAGCCAGTATGGCTACACCTTC	CASSSDSQYGYTF